These 9 T cell receptor beta chains were all obtained from the same sample, sequenced in a study of blood T cell repertoires in COVID-19. Clones were sequenced by immunoSEQ multiplex PCR, and TCRdb holds only the in-frame ones, with some missing. Found here are 270,000 or so clones, about four fifths of them singletons; the top ten hold about 3%. Sequencing input: peripheral blood. The receptors derive from a woman aged 18-29 years with acute or convalescent COVID-19.

This chain links TRBV12-3 or TRBV12-4 with TRBJ1-6; no clear D. The CDR3 is 13 residues long. Trimming took off 1 base at V and 10 bases at J, with 8 bases between the two ends. In nucleotides, the CDR3 is TGTGCCAGCAGTTTAGGGGAGGTGTCACCCCTCCACTTT. It specifies CASSLGEVSPLHF.

This sequence joins TRBV28 and TRBJ1-2; 7 bases map to TRBD1. This CDR3 spans 16 amino acids. After removal of 1 base from V and 2 bases from J, the junction contained 7 bases not matched to a gene. Germline V gene data show CDR1 as MDHEN and CDR2 as SYDVKM. CDR3: CASSLYGGQVNYGYTF. CDR3 in DNA: TGTGCCAGCAGTTTATACGGTGGACAGGTAAACTATGGCTACACCTTC.

This clone was detected only once. V gene TRBV2 combines with J gene TRBJ2-1, with TRBD1 matching 8 bases. Germline V gene lookup returns CDR1 SNHLY and CDR2 FYNNEI. Trimming took 8 bases from V and 5 from J; bases not matched to a gene: 5. This CDR3 region has 13 residues. CDR3 sequence (DNA): TGTGCCAGCGGTACAGGGGGTGACAATGAGCAGTTCTTC. Its translation: CASGTGGDNEQFF.

The chain combines TRBV7-6 with TRBJ1-6, with 9 bases aligning to TRBD1. Per the germline V gene, CDR1 is SGHVS and CDR2 is FNYEAQ. Losses at the gene ends were 2 bases for V and 5 bases for J; bases not matched to a gene: 1. The CDR3 runs to 15 residues. The CDR3 DNA follows: TGTGCCAGCAGCTTAAGGACAGGGGATAATTCACCCCTCCACTTT. Protein: CASSLRTGDNSPLHF.

This rearrangement joins TRBV6-2 or TRBV6-3 to TRBJ2-3; maybe TRBD1 (6 bases). This CDR3 is built from 17 residues. Trimming removed 0 bases at V and 0 bases at J, with 13 bases between. CDR1 and CDR2 (germline): MNHEY, SVGEGT. The CDR3 here is CASSYSARTDSTDTQYF. Here the CDR3 DNA reads TGTGCCAGCAGTTACTCAGCTCGGACAGACAGCACAGATACGCAGTATTTT.

The chain employs TRBV20-1 and TRBJ2-7, with TRBD2 identical over 8 bases. Germline values: CDR1 DFQATT, CDR2 SNEGSKA (reference sequence). The CDR3 spans 19 residues. The V and J ends lost 3 bases and 4 bases, in that order; junction bases with no gene match: 23. The CDR3 sequence: CSASCGPGRADSRYYEQYF. The CDR3 nucleotides are TGCAGTGCTAGTTGTGGCCCCGGGAGGGCCGATAGTAGGTATTACGAGCAGTACTTC.

The chain couples TRBV4-2 to TRBJ1-2; 9 nucleotides align to TRBD1. After removal of 0 bases from V and 4 bases from J, the junction contained 3 bases not matched to a gene. Germline lookup yields CDR1 LGHNA and CDR2 YNFKEQ. CDR3 length: 15 amino acids. Written as DNA, the CDR3 is TGTGCCAGCAGCCAAGATGACAGGGGGAGCTATGGCTACACCTTC. Translating it yields CASSQDDRGSYGYTF.

The rearrangement links TRBV7-6 to TRBJ2-3; possibly TRBD2 for D (6 bases). Trimming took off 1 base at V and 2 bases at J, with 10 bases between the two ends. Germline values: CDR1 SGHVS, CDR2 FNYEAQ. The CDR3 totals 15 residues. The CDR3: CASSLGGGYTDTQYF. The CDR3 DNA follows: TGTGCCAGCAGCTTAGGTGGGGGGTACACAGATACGCAGTATTTT.

Worth noting for this clone: This may arise from a read error, as a much more abundant clone is one base away. V is TRBV5-4 and J is TRBJ2-5; the match to TRBD1 covers 9 bases. The junction had 2 bases not matched to a gene; V was cut back by 2 bases and J by 3 bases. This CDR3 spans 14 amino acids. Germline CDR1 SGHNT, CDR2 YYREEE (reference sequence). CDR3 amino acids: CASSLQGAEETQYF. CDR3 nucleotides: TGTGCCAGCAGCTTACAGGGGGCGGAAGAGACCCAGTACTTC.